The sample holds a few counts of the clone carrying this TCR beta chain. Its antigen is as yet unknown. RNA was extracted and reverse transcribed into cDNA as the sequencing template. TCRdb keeps only in-frame clones here, not all; method: immunoSEQ multiplex PCR. Altogether tens of thousands of clones are present, 40% to 55% being singletons, with the ten largest covering approximately 20%. These data come from a study of CD8+ T cells in alopecia areata. Notes on the study in general: Tofacitinib delivered significant drops in scalp clonality and in expanded CD8+ clones among the top 100.

CDR3 length: 17 amino acids. Germline values: CDR1 SNHLY, CDR2 FYNNEI. V lost 4 bases, J lost 0 bases, and 9 bases stayed unmatched. Described treatment: oral pan-JAK inhibitor, 5-10 mg twice daily. This TCR was sampled from a human donor with alopecia areata. This sequence joins TRBV2 and TRBJ2-1, with 7 bases fitting TRBD2. Sequenced here: CD8+ T cells sorted from blood, sampled at roughly week 36, from a patient treated with tofacitinib. Here the CDR3 reads CASSVPLAASSYNEQFF. In DNA, the CDR3 is TGTGCCAGCAGTGTTCCTCTAGCGGCAAGCTCCTACAATGAGCAGTTCTTC. The complete variable domain, with remaining parts taken from reference TRBV2 and TRBJ2-1, reads EPEVTQTPSHQVTQMGQEVILRCVPISNHLYFYWYRQILGQKVEFLVSFYNNEISEKSEIFDDQFSVERPDGSNFTLKIRSTKLEDSAMYFCASSVPLAASSYNEQFFGPGTRLTVL.